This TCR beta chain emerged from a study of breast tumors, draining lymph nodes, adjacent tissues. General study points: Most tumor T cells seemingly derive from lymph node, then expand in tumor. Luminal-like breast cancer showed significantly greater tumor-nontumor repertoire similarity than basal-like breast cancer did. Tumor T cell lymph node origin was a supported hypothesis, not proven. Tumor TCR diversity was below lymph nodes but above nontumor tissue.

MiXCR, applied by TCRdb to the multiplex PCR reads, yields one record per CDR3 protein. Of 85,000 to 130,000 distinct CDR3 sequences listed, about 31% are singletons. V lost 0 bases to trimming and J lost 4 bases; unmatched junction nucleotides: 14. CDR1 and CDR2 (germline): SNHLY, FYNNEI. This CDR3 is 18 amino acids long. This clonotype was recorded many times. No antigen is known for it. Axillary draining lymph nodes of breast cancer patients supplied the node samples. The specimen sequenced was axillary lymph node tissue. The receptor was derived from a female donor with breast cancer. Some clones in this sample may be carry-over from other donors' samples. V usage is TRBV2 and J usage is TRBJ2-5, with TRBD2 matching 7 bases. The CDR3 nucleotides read TGTGCCAGCAGTGAAGCGCGAAAGACTAGCAGGCAAACAGAGACCCAGTACTTC. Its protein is CASSEARKTSRQTETQYF.